This T cell receptor (beta chain) came from a study of regulatory T cells in long-lasting Graves disease. Germline V gene data show CDR1 as LGHNT and CDR2 as FRNRAP. V gave up 0 bases and J gave up 3 bases, with 2 bases separating them. The CDR3 consists of 12 residues. Arm-PCR with iRepertoire HTBI primers amplified the CDR3 regions for these TCR beta libraries. TCRdb used MiXCR to reprocess the multiplex PCR reads, holding one entry per CDR3 protein. The sample includes some 330,000 distinct CDR3 sequences, approximately 12% of them seen just once. In its sample, this clonotype was seen many times. The time point here: newly diagnosed GD, antithyroid drugs for less than 3 months. From PBMCs, RNA was extracted and then used to make the TCR library. The data also belong to a second study, concerning T cells in Graves' hyperthyroidism and ophthalmopathy.

The V gene is TRBV12-5, the J gene TRBJ1-1, with no clear D. The receptor comes from a woman younger than 30 with Graves disease. This material consisted of peripheral blood mononuclear cells (PBMCs), taken at new diagnosis, from a patient treated with antithyroid drugs. In nucleotides, the CDR3 is TGTGCTAGTGGTTTGGTACACACTGAAGCTTTCTTT. Its protein product is CASGLVHTEAFF.